This TCR beta chain was documented in a study of blood T cell repertoires in COVID-19. Across the whole study: COVID-19 samples from acute and convalescent phases originated in the United States, Italy and Spain. T cells, B-cell-depleted T cells, or PBMCs supplied cDNA or gDNA.

This clone has more than one count but fewer than ten. Original methodology: Amplification from reference gene primers served as the basis for estimated nucleated cell counts. Here immunoSEQ multiplex PCR was the method, and the copy in TCRdb shows in-frame clones only, minus some. V and J calls and clone size are copied from that table; D and trimming were computed from the DNA. The data show under 120,000 clones, approximately 69% seen once. This CDR3 contains 14 residues. Germline assignment: CDR1 KGHSH and CDR2 LQKENI. V was pared by 5 bases and J by 4 bases, with 12 bases between. Specimen: peripheral blood. The chain is built from TRBV18 and TRBJ1-3, with D uncertain. The clonotype was recovered from a man older than 75 with acute or convalescent COVID-19. CDR3: CASSKGSEGNTIYF. CDR3 in DNA: TGTGCCAGCTCAAAAGGCAGCGAAGGAAACACCATATATTTT.